Below, one TCR beta chain is given with its context. The antigen is not known. V shed 6 bases and J shed 4 bases, with 12 bases lying between them. Germline V gene lookup returns CDR1 MNHEY and CDR2 SVGAGI. CDR3 length equals 13 residues. The record originates from a study of blood T cells in healthy people across ages. Study details: The template switching approach captured approximately one barcoded beta molecule for every two T cells.

A second roughly 7 to 12 cycle PCR used barcoded and J-beta primers. In TCRdb, the 5' RACE reads were re-called with MiXCR into one record per CDR3 protein. The table has about 1.4 million distinct CDR3 sequences, approximately 59% seen once. Each sample had at least 6.5 million PBMCs isolated. Whole-study findings and limits: Naive and antigen-experienced cells could not be conclusively compared, given unsorted PBMCs. Older age coincided with a roughly linear decline in TCR beta diversity per million T cells.

The V call is TRBV6-5, the J call TRBJ1-2, with D possibly matching TRBD1 (5 bases). The receptor's source is a young man in good health. The sequenced sample consisted of blood. CDR3 DNA: TGTGCCAGCAGACAACTGGGGACCTATGGCTACACCTTC. Translated: CASRQLGTYGYTF.